This TCR beta chain was sequenced during a study of blood T cell repertoires in COVID-19. Study-level background: Sources were T cells, B-cell-depleted T cells, or PBMCs; the material itself was cDNA or gDNA.

Libraries were prepared by immunoSEQ multiplex PCR; TCRdb keeps only in-frame clonotypes and omits some of them. The table records 230,000 or so clones, 70% to 85% of them present only once. This clone appeared a few times. CDR1 is SGHRS and CDR2 is YFSETQ in the germline V gene. Trimming cost V 1 base and J 5 bases, with 12 bases left between them. This CDR3 has 14 amino acids. The clonotype comes from a woman aged 40 to 50 who had recovered from COVID-19. The gene calls are TRBV5-1 and TRBJ2-5; maybe TRBD1 (5 bases). The source material was peripheral blood. The CDR3 sequence is CASSLQGLGETQYF. In DNA, the CDR3 is TGCGCCAGCAGCTTGCAGGGTTTGGGGGAGACCCAGTACTTC. Full variable domain (missing parts from reference TRBV5-1 and TRBJ2-5): KAGVTQTPRYLIKTRGQQVTLSCSPISGHRSVSWYQQTPGQGLQFLFEYFSETQRNKGNFPGRFSGRQFSNSRSEMNVSTLELGDSALYLCASSLQGLGETQYFGPGTRLLVL.